This TCR beta chain was documented in a study of shared clonotypes between healthy human individuals. Study-level background: Researchers assigned three CD4 naive, three CD4 memory, two CD8 naive and one CD8 memory plate to each donor. Overall study results and limits: In having few donors, the study represented limited genetic and exposure-history diversity.

Remarks on this clone: What it recognizes is unknown.

As defined, naive CD8 cells were CD45RO-negative and positively selected for CCR7, with terminally differentiated effector memory CD45RA+ cells excluded. A deep-level run was used for the assay. Libraries were prepared by immunoSEQ multiplex PCR; TCRdb keeps only in-frame clonotypes and omits some of them. The sample has about 2 million clones, approximately 95% seen once; the top ten hold 0.9% to 1.4%. The CDR3 is 16 amino acids. The J segment lost 10 bases and the V segment lost 5 bases, leaving 14 bases of the junction unmatched. Germline-derived CDR1 and CDR2 are SNHLY and FYNNEI. The chain links TRBV2 to TRBJ1-6; 7 nucleotides match TRBD1. The clonotype originates from a man between 18 and 35 years old in good health. Input material: naive CD8+ T cells sorted from blood. CDR3 protein: CASSTTGWGGYSPLHF. The CDR3 DNA reads TGTGCCAGCAGTACGACAGGGTGGGGAGGGTACTCACCCCTCCACTTT.